Shown below are 15 T cell receptor beta chains from a single sample sequenced in a study of OX40 agonist ivuxolimab in advanced cancers. The method was immunoSEQ multiplex PCR; TCRdb's version includes in-frame clones alone and lacks a portion of them. The table has about 48,000 clones, 80% to 90% seen once. The sample in question was CD4+ or CD8+ T cells sorted from blood, obtained in a trial of the OX40 agonist ivuxolimab. Receptors originate from an adult with an advanced solid tumor such as melanoma, head and neck, liver or kidney cancer.

As regards this clone: Other DNA sequences in the same sample also yield this CDR3. The CDR3 here is CASSLASGGYEQYF. The CDR3, as DNA: TGTGCCAGCAGCTTAGCTAGCGGGGGGTACGAGCAGTACTTC. The rearrangement uses TRBV7-6 and TRBJ2-7, with 10 bases matching TRBD2. Trimming cost V 0 bases and J 4 bases; bases outside gene matches: 0. CDR1 and CDR2 from the germline V gene are SGHVS and FNYEAQ. There are 14 residues in the CDR3.

The V and J genes are TRBV5-6 and TRBJ1-4; 8 bases are shared with TRBD1. V dropped 4 bases and J dropped 0; count of bases not matched to a gene: 8. CDR1 is SGHDT, CDR2 YYEEEE, per germline. This CDR3 is built from 17 residues. The CDR3 DNA is TGTGCCAGCAGCCCGACAGGGGAGGGGGCAACTAATGAAAAACTGTTTTTT. Encoded protein: CASSPTGEGATNEKLFF.

This chain joins TRBV4-3 and TRBJ1-6; 10 nucleotides line up with TRBD1. This CDR3 comprises 16 residues. CDR1 LGHNA and CDR2 YSLEER come from the germline V gene. J lost 11 bases, V lost 1 base, and 8 bases had no gene match. The CDR3 DNA reads TGCGCCAGCAGCCAAGTGGGGGACAGGGGCCCCCCACCCCTCCACTTT. It codes for CASSQVGDRGPPPLHF.

The rearrangement uses TRBV9 and TRBJ2-3; TRBD2 agrees at 7 bases. The germline gives CDR1 SGDLS, CDR2 YYNGEE. Trimming took 4 bases from V and 4 from J; bases not matched to a gene: 6. The CDR3 is made up of 14 amino acids. CDR3 loop: CASSSSGGADTQYF. CDR3 DNA sequence: TGTGCCAGCAGCTCTTCTGGGGGGGCAGATACGCAGTATTTT.

The J gene is TRBJ1-1, the V gene TRBV27; D is perhaps TRBD1 (5 bases). Trimming took 4 bases from V and 11 from J, leaving 8 bases between them. The CDR3 is 10 residues long. Germline CDR1 MNHEY, CDR2 SMNVEV (reference sequence). The DNA of the CDR3 is TGTGCCAGCAGTTGGGGGTTTGCTTTCTTT. As protein: CASSWGFAFF.

The sample holds one count of this clone. The J gene is TRBJ2-1, the V gene TRBV7-3; 13 bases match TRBD2. From germline, CDR1 is SGHTA and CDR2 FQGTGA. The length of the CDR3 is 15 residues. The junction had 6 bases not matched to a gene; V was cut back by 5 bases and J by 8 bases. Here the CDR3 DNA reads TGTGCCAGCAGCGAAACTAGCGGGGGGGCCTATGAGCAGTTCTTC. This gives the protein CASSETSGGAYEQFF.

The V gene is TRBV7-9, the J gene TRBJ2-2; D uncertain. The germline V and J ends were trimmed by 5 bases and 2 bases, with 3 bases remaining between them. The CDR3 totals 12 residues. The germline CDR1 and CDR2 sequences are SEHNR and FQNEAQ (reference sequence). The CDR3 sequence is CASSDNTGELFF. The CDR3 DNA follows: TGTGCCAGCAGCGACAACACCGGGGAGCTGTTTTTT.

The V call is TRBV6-5, the J call TRBJ1-5, with D uncertain. Trimming left V 4 bases short and J 6 bases short, with 7 bases between. This CDR3 spans 12 amino acids. CDR1 is MNHEY, CDR2 SVGAGI, per germline. The chain's CDR3 is CASSSLGQPQHF. The DNA for the CDR3 is TGTGCCAGCAGTTCTCTCGGTCAGCCCCAGCATTTT.

CDR3 loop: CASSYSTGVIVYEQYF. CDR3 sequence (DNA): TGTGCCAGCAGTTACTCGACAGGGGTGATTGTCTACGAGCAGTACTTC. The chain combines TRBV6-5 with TRBJ2-7; 8 positions agree with TRBD1. In germline, CDR1 is MNHEY, CDR2 SVGAGI. Trimming at V came to 0 bases and at J to 3 bases, leaving 7 bases not matched to a gene. The CDR3 extends over 16 amino acids.

CDR3 in amino acids: CASSLLGGSLGSGNTIYF. Here the CDR3 DNA reads TGTGCCAGCAGTTTATTAGGGGGGTCCTTAGGCTCTGGAAACACCATATATTTT. The chain carries TRBV27 and TRBJ1-3, with D perhaps TRBD1 (6 bases). This CDR3 is 18 amino acids long. The V end lost 1 base, the J end lost 0 bases, and 16 bases lay between the germline ends. Germline values: CDR1 MNHEY, CDR2 SMNVEV (reference sequence).

The chain joins TRBV6-1 to TRBJ1-2, with D possibly TRBD1 on 5 matching bases. Germline values: CDR1 MNHNS, CDR2 SASEGT. The CDR3 runs to 16 residues. V shed 0 bases and J shed 8 bases, with 19 bases lying between them. The CDR3: CASSEAIPRDFFGYTF. DNA of the CDR3: TGTGCCAGCAGTGAAGCTATCCCCCGGGACTTTTTCGGCTACACCTTC.

This chain uses TRBV4-1 with TRBJ2-7; the D gene is possibly TRBD2 (6 bases). This CDR3 has 15 residues. The V end was cut by 2 bases, the J end by 5 bases, with 16 bases between. Germline lookup yields CDR1 MGHRA and CDR2 YSYEKL. CDR3 amino acids: CASSQRDSGYHEQYF. The CDR3, as DNA: TGCGCCAGCAGCCAAAGGGACTCAGGGTACCACGAGCAGTACTTC.

This clone has a handful of counts. The genes are TRBV27 and TRBJ1-2, with TRBD1 matching over 7 bases. V lost 5 bases, J lost 3 bases, and 6 bases stayed unmatched. CDR3 size: 14 residues. Germline CDR1 reads MNHEY; CDR2 reads SMNVEV (reference sequence). The DNA of the CDR3 is TGTGCCAGCAGTCCGACGGGACAGCACTATGGCTACACCTTC. Amino acids: CASSPTGQHYGYTF.

The chain couples TRBV7-2 to TRBJ1-6; the D is unclear. The CDR3 length is 16 residues. In germline, CDR1 is SGHTA, CDR2 FQGNSA. Trimming removed 4 bases at V and 0 bases at J, with 10 bases between. In DNA, the CDR3 is TGTGCCAGCAGCTCCCAGGAAAGCTCCTATAATTCACCCCTCCACTTT. Its protein is CASSSQESSYNSPLHF.

The chain employs TRBV5-1 and TRBJ1-2; TRBD1 might be the D (6 bases). From germline, CDR1 is SGHRS and CDR2 YFSETQ. Trimming stripped 2 bases from V and 4 bases from J, with 12 bases between. This CDR3 is built from 14 residues. The CDR3 DNA sequence: TGCGCCAGCAGCTTAACAGGAGGGGGCTATGGCTACACCTTC. Residues: CASSLTGGGYGYTF.